The rows below give T cell receptor beta chains drawn from one sample of a study of shared clonotypes between healthy human individuals. Clones were sequenced by immunoSEQ multiplex PCR, and TCRdb holds only the in-frame ones, with some missing. This sample has a few million clones; more than 80% occur once, and the top ten carry more than 0.12%. Sequences were obtained from naive CD4+ T cells sorted from blood. The receptor source for this set is a man younger than 35 in good health. Both conserved end residues are part of each CDR3. A D gene is named only where the DNA matches it firmly. Some rows have no size entry. The others give once, few or many, or a class for an expanded clone.

v_call: TRBV7-2; d_call: -; j_call: TRBJ2-1; clone_size: -; cdr3_aa: CASSLNLYNEQFF; cdr3_nt: TGTGCCAGCAGCTTAAACTTATACAATGAGCAGTTCTTC
v_call: TRBV6-5; d_call: -; j_call: TRBJ1-1; clone_size: -; cdr3_aa: CASSYRGGTEAFF; cdr3_nt: TGTGCCAGCAGTTACCGGGGGGGCACTGAAGCTTTCTTT
v_call: TRBV2; d_call: -; j_call: TRBJ1-4; clone_size: few; cdr3_aa: CASRGSGEKLFF; cdr3_nt: TGTGCCAGCCGGGGGTCCGGGGAAAAACTGTTTTTT
v_call: TRBV7-2; d_call: -; j_call: TRBJ2-7; clone_size: -; cdr3_aa: CASSFRMPRNEQYF; cdr3_nt: TGTGCCAGCAGCTTCAGAATGCCTCGGAACGAGCAGTACTTC
v_call: TRBV5-1; d_call: TRBD1; j_call: TRBJ1-6; clone_size: -; cdr3_aa: CASGEQGIINSPLHF; cdr3_nt: TGCGCCAGCGGGGAACAGGGGATAATAAATTCACCCCTCCACTTT
v_call: TRBV5-4; d_call: TRBD1; j_call: TRBJ1-6; clone_size: once; cdr3_aa: CASSFGGRGTGGGSPLHF; cdr3_nt: TGTGCCAGCAGCTTTGGCGGCCGGGGGACAGGGGGGGGATCACCCCTCCACTTT
v_call: TRBV30; d_call: -; j_call: TRBJ1-2; clone_size: -; cdr3_aa: CASGRPTYGYTF; cdr3_nt: TGTGCCTCCGGACGGCCCACTTATGGCTACACCTTC
v_call: TRBV18; d_call: -; j_call: TRBJ2-2; clone_size: -; cdr3_aa: CASSPPGGSIPGELFF; cdr3_nt: TGTGCCAGCTCACCACCTGGGGGTTCTATCCCCGGGGAGCTGTTTTTT
v_call: TRBV4-1; d_call: TRBD1; j_call: TRBJ2-7; clone_size: -; cdr3_aa: CASSQTQDRNSYEQYF; cdr3_nt: TGCGCCAGCAGCCAAACCCAGGACAGGAACTCCTACGAGCAGTACTTC
v_call: TRBV19; d_call: -; j_call: TRBJ2-3; clone_size: -; cdr3_aa: CASRRGGSDTQYF; cdr3_nt: TGTGCCAGTAGGAGGGGGGGATCAGATACGCAGTATTTT
v_call: TRBV9; d_call: TRBD2; j_call: TRBJ2-7; clone_size: -; cdr3_aa: CASSVAGGRARYEQYF; cdr3_nt: TGTGCCAGCAGCGTAGCTGGCGGGAGGGCCCGCTACGAGCAGTACTTC
v_call: TRBV18; d_call: -; j_call: TRBJ1-2; clone_size: -; cdr3_aa: CASSDRFGYTF; cdr3_nt: TGTGCCAGCTCAGACAGGTTTGGCTACACCTTC
v_call: TRBV30; d_call: -; j_call: TRBJ1-5; clone_size: -; cdr3_aa: CAWSDGRWNQPQHF; cdr3_nt: TGTGCCTGGAGCGATGGACGGTGGAATCAGCCCCAGCATTTT
v_call: TRBV6-1; d_call: -; j_call: TRBJ2-1; clone_size: -; cdr3_aa: CASSEGGRGNREQFF; cdr3_nt: TGTGCCAGCAGTGAGGGCGGTAGGGGCAATAGGGAGCAGTTCTTC
v_call: TRBV5-1; d_call: TRBD1; j_call: TRBJ1-5; clone_size: -; cdr3_aa: CASSPDRGKQPQHF; cdr3_nt: TGCGCCAGCAGTCCGGACAGGGGAAAACAGCCCCAGCATTTT
v_call: TRBV6-6; d_call: -; j_call: TRBJ1-2; clone_size: -; cdr3_aa: CASSQGGLGYGYTF; cdr3_nt: TGTGCCAGCAGCCAAGGGGGGTTAGGGTATGGCTACACCTTC
v_call: TRBV9; d_call: -; j_call: TRBJ1-2; clone_size: -; cdr3_aa: CASSVDMANYGYTF; cdr3_nt: TGTGCCAGCAGCGTAGATATGGCCAACTATGGCTACACCTTC
v_call: TRBV7-9; d_call: -; j_call: TRBJ1-4; clone_size: -; cdr3_aa: CASSHRDQPYGKLFF; cdr3_nt: TGTGCCAGCAGCCACCGGGATCAGCCATACGGAAAACTGTTTTTT
v_call: TRBV19; d_call: TRBD1; j_call: TRBJ2-4; clone_size: -; cdr3_aa: CASSIWTWTGEPYIQYF; cdr3_nt: TGTGCCAGTAGTATCTGGACCTGGACAGGGGAACCATACATTCAGTACTTC
v_call: TRBV5-1; d_call: -; j_call: TRBJ2-2; clone_size: once; cdr3_aa: CASSPGGSNGELFF; cdr3_nt: TGCGCCAGCAGCCCAGGAGGGTCGAACGGGGAGCTGTTTTTT
v_call: TRBV11-2; d_call: -; j_call: TRBJ2-6; clone_size: -; cdr3_aa: CASSSRDGSSGANVLTF; cdr3_nt: TGTGCCAGCAGCAGCCGGGACGGGAGCTCTGGGGCCAACGTCCTGACTTTC
v_call: TRBV10-3; d_call: -; j_call: TRBJ1-1; clone_size: -; cdr3_aa: CAISGGSSMNTEAFF; cdr3_nt: TGTGCCATCAGTGGGGGCTCGAGCATGAACACTGAAGCTTTCTTT
v_call: TRBV7-3; d_call: TRBD2; j_call: TRBJ2-2; clone_size: -; cdr3_aa: CASSLYGGGAPGELFF; cdr3_nt: TGTGCCAGCAGCTTATATGGCGGGGGGGCCCCCGGGGAGCTGTTTTTT
v_call: TRBV19; d_call: -; j_call: TRBJ1-2; clone_size: once; cdr3_aa: CASSPGAANYGYTF; cdr3_nt: TGTGCCAGTAGTCCGGGGGCAGCAAACTATGGCTACACCTTC
v_call: TRBV5-1; d_call: -; j_call: TRBJ2-7; clone_size: -; cdr3_aa: CASSLEVASTYEQYF; cdr3_nt: TGCGCCAGCAGCTTGGAGGTAGCTTCCACCTACGAGCAGTACTTC
v_call: TRBV5-5; d_call: -; j_call: TRBJ2-7; clone_size: -; cdr3_aa: CASSLGSGAQTYEQYF; cdr3_nt: TGTGCCAGCAGCTTAGGATCAGGGGCCCAGACCTACGAGCAGTACTTC
v_call: TRBV6-5; d_call: -; j_call: TRBJ2-5; clone_size: -; cdr3_aa: CASSPPPYSQETQYF; cdr3_nt: TGTGCCAGCAGTCCGCCACCTTATAGCCAAGAGACCCAGTACTTC
v_call: TRBV5-4; d_call: -; j_call: TRBJ1-4; clone_size: few; cdr3_aa: CASSLALRDEKLFF; cdr3_nt: TGTGCCAGCAGCTTGGCTCTTAGGGATGAAAAACTGTTTTTT
v_call: TRBV7-2; d_call: TRBD1; j_call: TRBJ2-7; clone_size: -; cdr3_aa: CASSLGGTGSYEQYF; cdr3_nt: TGTGCCAGCAGCTTAGGGGGGACAGGGTCCTACGAGCAGTACTTC
v_call: TRBV11-3; d_call: TRBD1; j_call: TRBJ2-5; clone_size: -; cdr3_aa: CASSLGTGGIETQYF; cdr3_nt: TGTGCCAGCAGCTTAGGGACAGGGGGAATTGAGACCCAGTACTTC
v_call: TRBV27; d_call: -; j_call: TRBJ2-7; clone_size: -; cdr3_aa: CASSPTPGHRRGSYEQYF; cdr3_nt: TGTGCCAGCAGTCCTACGCCGGGACATAGGAGGGGCTCCTACGAGCAGTACTTC
v_call: TRBV11-3; d_call: -; j_call: TRBJ1-1; clone_size: -; cdr3_aa: CASSFGGNTEAFF; cdr3_nt: TGTGCCAGCAGCTTTGGGGGAAACACTGAAGCTTTCTTT
v_call: TRBV6-1; d_call: TRBD1; j_call: TRBJ2-5; clone_size: -; cdr3_aa: CASVAGGTETQYF; cdr3_nt: TGTGCCAGCGTTGCAGGGGGCACGGAGACCCAGTACTTC
v_call: TRBV9; d_call: -; j_call: TRBJ2-3; clone_size: -; cdr3_aa: CASSVATHSPWDGGTDTQYF; cdr3_nt: TGTGCCAGCAGCGTAGCTACCCACAGTCCTTGGGACGGGGGCACAGATACGCAGTATTTT
v_call: TRBV30; d_call: -; j_call: TRBJ1-1; clone_size: few; cdr3_aa: CAWRLVGQPHTEAFF; cdr3_nt: TGTGCCTGGCGGCTGGTCGGGCAGCCCCACACTGAAGCTTTCTTT
v_call: TRBV30; d_call: -; j_call: TRBJ1-3; clone_size: -; cdr3_aa: CAWRRMTSGNTIYF; cdr3_nt: TGTGCCTGGCGAAGGATGACCTCTGGAAACACCATATATTTT
v_call: TRBV5-1; d_call: TRBD1; j_call: TRBJ1-2; clone_size: -; cdr3_aa: CASSLDGRAGQVPGYGYTF; cdr3_nt: TGCGCCAGCAGCTTGGATGGTCGGGCGGGACAGGTCCCGGGCTATGGCTACACCTTC
v_call: TRBV19; d_call: -; j_call: TRBJ1-2; clone_size: once; cdr3_aa: CASLSGAYGYTF; cdr3_nt: TGTGCCAGTTTATCAGGGGCCTATGGCTACACCTTC
v_call: TRBV27; d_call: -; j_call: TRBJ1-4; clone_size: -; cdr3_aa: CASSFSGTNEKLFF; cdr3_nt: TGTGCCAGCAGTTTCAGCGGGACTAATGAAAAACTGTTTTTT
v_call: TRBV5-1; d_call: TRBD2; j_call: TRBJ2-1; clone_size: -; cdr3_aa: CASSSGLAGGRDEQFF; cdr3_nt: TGCGCCAGCAGCTCAGGACTAGCGGGAGGGCGGGATGAGCAGTTCTTC
v_call: TRBV10-2; d_call: TRBD2; j_call: TRBJ2-5; clone_size: -; cdr3_aa: CASSASGRQETQYF; cdr3_nt: TGCGCCAGCAGTGCTAGCGGGCGCCAAGAGACCCAGTACTTC
v_call: TRBV6-6; d_call: -; j_call: TRBJ2-2; clone_size: -; cdr3_aa: CASSSAGANTGELFF; cdr3_nt: TGTGCCAGCAGTTCGGCAGGGGCGAACACCGGGGAGCTGTTTTTT
v_call: TRBV27; d_call: -; j_call: TRBJ1-1; clone_size: -; cdr3_aa: CASSWDANTEAFF; cdr3_nt: TGTGCCAGCAGCTGGGACGCGAACACTGAAGCTTTCTTT
v_call: TRBV6-5; d_call: -; j_call: TRBJ1-2; clone_size: -; cdr3_aa: CASSSAGEDKGYGYTF; cdr3_nt: TGTGCCAGCAGTTCCGCCGGGGAGGATAAGGGCTATGGCTACACCTTC